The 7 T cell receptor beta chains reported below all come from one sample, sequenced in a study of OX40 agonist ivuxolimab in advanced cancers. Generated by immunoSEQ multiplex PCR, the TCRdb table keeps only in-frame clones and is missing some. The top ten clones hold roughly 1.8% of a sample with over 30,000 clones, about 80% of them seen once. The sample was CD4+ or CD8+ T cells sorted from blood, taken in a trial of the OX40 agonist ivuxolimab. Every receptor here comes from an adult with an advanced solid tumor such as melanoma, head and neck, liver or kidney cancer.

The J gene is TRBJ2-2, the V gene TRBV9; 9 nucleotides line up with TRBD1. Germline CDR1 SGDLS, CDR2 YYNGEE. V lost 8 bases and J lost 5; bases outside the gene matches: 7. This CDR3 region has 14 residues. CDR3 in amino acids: CASMGTGSTGELFF. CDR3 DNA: TGTGCCAGTATGGGGACAGGGAGTACCGGGGAGCTGTTTTTT.

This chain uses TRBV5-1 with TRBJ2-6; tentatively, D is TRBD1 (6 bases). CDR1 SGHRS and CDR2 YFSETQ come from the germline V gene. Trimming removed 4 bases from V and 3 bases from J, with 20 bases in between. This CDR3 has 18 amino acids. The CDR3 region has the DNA TGCGCCAGCAGCGAACCCACAGGGTCCGTGAGTGGGGCCAACGTCCTGACTTTC. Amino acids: CASSEPTGSVSGANVLTF.

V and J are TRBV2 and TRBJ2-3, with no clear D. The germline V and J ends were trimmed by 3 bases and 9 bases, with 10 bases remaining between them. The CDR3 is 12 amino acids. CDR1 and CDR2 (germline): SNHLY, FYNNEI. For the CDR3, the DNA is TGTGCCAGCAGTGACCCTTATGGCACGCAGTATTTT. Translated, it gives CASSDPYGTQYF.

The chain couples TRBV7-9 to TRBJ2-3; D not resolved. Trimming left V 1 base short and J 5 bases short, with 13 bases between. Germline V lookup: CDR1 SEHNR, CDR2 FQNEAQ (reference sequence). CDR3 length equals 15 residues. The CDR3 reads CASSLVAGVVDTQYF. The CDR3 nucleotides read TGTGCCAGCAGCTTAGTGGCTGGGGTCGTAGATACGCAGTATTTT.

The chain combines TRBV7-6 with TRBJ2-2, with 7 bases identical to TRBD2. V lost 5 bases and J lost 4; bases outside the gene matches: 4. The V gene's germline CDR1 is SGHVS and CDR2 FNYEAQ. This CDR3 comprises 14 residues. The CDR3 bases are TGTGCCAGCAGCCTGCGGGGGAGCACCGGGGAGCTGTTTTTT. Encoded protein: CASSLRGSTGELFF.

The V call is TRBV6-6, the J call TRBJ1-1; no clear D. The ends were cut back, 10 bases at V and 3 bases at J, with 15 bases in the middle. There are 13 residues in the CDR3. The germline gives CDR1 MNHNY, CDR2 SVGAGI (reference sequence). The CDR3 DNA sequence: TGTGCCACCCAACGCCAAGGGTACACTGAAGCTTTCTTT. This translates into CATQRQGYTEAFF.

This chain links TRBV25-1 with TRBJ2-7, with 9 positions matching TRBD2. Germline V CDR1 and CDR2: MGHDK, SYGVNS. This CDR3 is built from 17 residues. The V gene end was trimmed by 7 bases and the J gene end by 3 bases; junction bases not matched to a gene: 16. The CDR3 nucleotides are TGTGCCAGCATTAGACGTGAATTGCGGGGGGGAAGCTACGAGCAGTACTTC. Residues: CASIRRELRGGSYEQYF.